The count of the clone carrying this T cell receptor (beta chain) is one. Antigen specificity is unknown. A single base separates this from a much larger clone, so it may be a read error. The sample originates from a study of molecular identifiers for immune sequencing clone quantification. General study findings and limits: Molecules of identical TCR sharing a barcode could underestimate highly expanded clone sizes.

Naive CD8 library inputs spanned roughly 20,000 to 1,100,000 sorted cells and 10%, 30% or 50% RNA. Naive CD8 T cells were sorted, and the gate applied was CD8+CD4-CCR7+CD45RA+. Both previously described methods and listed TCR primers were employed to make bulk TCR libraries. TCRdb ran MiXCR on the PCR reads and lists one entry per CDR3 protein. This sample yields around 460,000 distinct CDR3 sequences, of which about a fifth are seen a single time; around 0.86% belongs to the top ten. CDR1 LGHNA and CDR2 YSLEER come from the germline V gene. This CDR3 has 15 residues. This receptor was obtained from a human donor in good health. Some libraries in this study had Jurkat cell RNA spiked in. The sequenced sample was naive CD8+ T cells from blood, with Jurkat cell RNA spiked in. Subset: FACS-sorted CD8+CD4-CCR7+CD45RA+ naive T cells. The V gene is TRBV4-3, the J gene TRBJ2-2; a possible D gene is TRBD2 (5 bases). CDR3 loop: CAGSQGFGEPGELFF. The CDR3 DNA is TGCGCCGGCAGCCAAGGTTTCGGGGAGCCCGGGGAGCTGTTTTTT.